This T cell receptor beta chain was recovered during a study of shared clonotypes between healthy human individuals (dated by TCRdb to about 2020). Regarding the study in general: The cohort comprised a couple of women and a few men aged 18 to 49 years. To estimate repertoire size and how much clonotype sharing occurs between individuals, the study deeply sequenced the blood TCR repertoires of five healthy adults. To increase sequencing depth and limit assay-specific biases, TCR repertoire library preparation and sequencing were carried out by different laboratories using diverse techniques. For each donor, CD4 naive and CD4 memory were each given three plates, CD8 naive was given two plates, and CD8 memory was given one plate. Between about 0.8 and 9 billion PBMCs per donor were obtained by leukapheresis. Points the paper makes about the study in general: Because the study included a small number of donors, the genetic and exposure-history diversity represented was limited. Incomplete sequencing was indicated by rarefaction of sorted-subset datasets, despite the large sequencing depth. Across a few donors, around 5% of naive CD4, around 3.5% of naive CD8, 2.3% of memory CD4, and under 0.45% of memory CD8 clonotypes were shared. Only blood was sampled, and tissue TCR repertoires likely differ from those in blood. Higher generation probabilities were observed for clonotypes shared by all four sorted-subset donors than for non-shared clonotypes. Naive subsets generally had larger estimated clonotype richness than memory subsets. Based on pairwise subsampling, the degree of clonotype sharing among donors was expected to be affected by sequencing depth.

TCR CDR3 regions were amplified from genomic DNA by multiplex PCR using the deep immunoSEQ assay. Genomic DNA extracted from each cell subset was distributed evenly over all wells of several immunoSEQ 96-well plates, and each plate served as one replicate. Each replicate PCR for sorted subsets received about 0.2 ug genomic DNA, equal to roughly 30,000 T cell genomes. Purified libraries were measured with a Qubit 3.0 fluorometer, size-checked on a Bioanalyzer 2100, and measured again with the KAPA Library Quantification kit. A separate single-read 150-cycle Illumina NextSeq 550 flow cell was used to sequence each immunoSEQ 96-well plate. From the authors' description of their analysis: Because the immunoSEQ output included only junctional sequences and no quality scores, the filtering could not be the same as the filtering used for full-length reads. To assign V/J genes and CDR3, sequences were annotated using PyIR, a Python wrapper for IgBLAST v1.9, with IMGT germline references. Reads with weak V/J assignments (E-value above 1e-6), missing CDR3, stop codons, out-of-frame junctions, or ambiguous translated residues were removed. V3J clonotypes were defined as sequences sharing the same inferred V gene, J gene, and CDR3 amino acid sequence. The percentage overlap between two repertoires was calculated by dividing the number of shared unique clonotypes by the size of the smaller repertoire. Three approaches were used to assess repertoire richness: RTK rarefaction, the Chao1 estimator, and Recon v2.1 estimates of unobserved clonotypes. Generation probabilities for all TCRbeta clonotypes obtained by the gDNA method from a few donors were computed using OLGA. Held by TCRdb, this immuneACCESS table contains in-frame sequences only and omits some clones. Under half of the omission traces to an unresolved V gene where checked; the cause of the rest is unknown. V, J and clone size are taken as reported in that table, and D and trimming were inferred from the DNA itself. This sample is represented by about 1,900,000 clones; approximately 94% of them were singletons. 0.95% to 1.5% of the sample is held by the ten biggest clonotypes.

CD8 naive samples were obtained by positive selection for CCR7 among CD45RO-negative cells, yielding a CD45RA+CCR7+ population from which TemRA cells were excluded. The donors were healthy, HIV-negative adults with no recently reported acute infections or vaccinations. Every donor was a Caucasian adult living in Nashville, Tennessee, USA. Blood was obtained by leukapheresis, after which PBMCs were separated by Ficoll-Histopaque density gradient centrifugation and cryopreserved in liquid nitrogen vapor phase. Analytical flow cytometry was used to check the purity and quantity of each magnetically sorted T cell population. From each sorted fraction, genomic DNA was isolated and quantified by UV absorbance on a Nanodrop 2000c. As regards this clone: Its antigen specificity is not known. Base qualities are not at hand, and no much larger clone is one base apart.

From the cysteine through the phenylalanine, the CDR3 covers 14 amino acids. Just the 42-base CDR3 DNA is kept, in frame starting at base 1. CDR1 and CDR2, looked up from the germline V gene, are KGHSH and LQKENI. The junction shows trimming of 0 bases on V and 3 bases on J, plus 9 bases between the germline ends. The sequence links TRBV18 to TRBJ2-7; the D region possibly corresponds to TRBD1 (5 bases align). The TCR comes from a man younger than 35 in good health. Sequenced: naive CD8+ T cells sorted from blood. The cell subset or site label of this sample denotes: CD45RA+CCR7+. At the DNA level, the sequence is TGTGCCAGCTCACCACCCGTCAGGGACTACGAGCAGTACTTC. Its translation is CASSPPVRDYEQYF.